The 8 T cell receptor beta chains presented below share a single source sample, sequenced in a study of T cell changes during pregnancy in multiple sclerosis. The repertoire was sequenced with immunoSEQ multiplex PCR; TCRdb's copy has only in-frame clones and lacks some. The sample holds about 79,000 clones; roughly 95% are singletons and the top ten take approximately 0.71%. The sample consisted of peripheral blood, taken in the second trimester of pregnancy. The receptor source for this set is a female donor in good health, enrolled as a control in a pregnancy study.

The J gene is TRBJ1-1, the V gene TRBV9, with a possible D match to TRBD1 (5 bases). Trimming shortened V by 4 bases and J by 1 base, and 14 bases separated the two germline ends. Looked up from germline, CDR1 is SGDLS and CDR2 is YYNGEE. This CDR3 is built from 15 residues. The CDR3 region is CASSPRTYWNTEAFF. As DNA, the CDR3 is TGTGCCAGCAGCCCCCGGACATATTGGAACACTGAAGCTTTCTTT.

The chain joins TRBV5-4 to TRBJ2-1; 9 bases align to TRBD2. Germline trimming cut 2 bases from V and 4 bases from J; bases unmatched to any gene: 4. This CDR3 region has 15 residues. CDR1 and CDR2 (germline): SGHNT, YYREEE (reference sequence). The CDR3 nucleotides are TGTGCCAGCAGCTTCCCTAGCGGGGTTTACAATGAGCAGTTCTTC. As protein: CASSFPSGVYNEQFF.

The sample holds one count of this clone. The chain has TRBV9 and TRBJ1-5; unclear D gene. Trimming stripped 0 bases from V and 3 bases from J, with 7 bases between. CDR1 is SGDLS, CDR2 YYNGEE, per germline. This CDR3 comprises 14 residues. CDR3 region: CASSVGPYNQPQHF. CDR3 nucleotides: TGTGCCAGCAGCGTAGGTCCGTACAATCAGCCCCAGCATTTT.

The V gene is TRBV6-5, the J gene TRBJ2-5; 14 positions match TRBD2. Germline V gene lookup returns CDR1 MNHEY and CDR2 SVGAGI. J lost 5 bases, V lost 6 bases, and 2 bases had no gene match. The CDR3 length is 14 residues. The CDR3 nucleotides are TGTGCCAGCAGAAGACTAGCGGGGGGGGAGACCCAGTACTTC. Protein sequence: CASRRLAGGETQYF.

The V call is TRBV20-1, the J call TRBJ1-1; TRBD1 might be the D (6 bases). In germline, CDR1 is DFQATT, CDR2 SNEGSKA (reference sequence). CDR3 size: 9 residues. The CDR3 here is CSADREAFF. The CDR3 nucleotides read TGCAGCGCGGACAGAGAAGCTTTCTTT.

The chain uses TRBV6-6 and TRBJ2-2; 8 bases align to TRBD1. Germline V gene lookup returns CDR1 MNHNY and CDR2 SVGAGI (reference sequence). J lost 6 bases, V lost 0 bases, and 3 bases had no gene match. The CDR3 sequence is 15 residues long. The CDR3 DNA is TGTGCCAGCAGTTACTCGAGGACAGGGTCCGGGGAGCTGTTTTTT. It codes for CASSYSRTGSGELFF.

CDR3 in amino acids: CASSLSVNQPQHF. The CDR3 region has the DNA TGCGCCAGCAGCTTATCGGTCAATCAGCCCCAGCATTTT. The chain carries TRBV4-1 and TRBJ1-5; D gene ambiguous. This CDR3 has 13 residues. The V and J ends lost 5 bases and 3 bases respectively, with 8 bases between them. Germline values: CDR1 MGHRA, CDR2 YSYEKL.

V and J are TRBV5-1 and TRBJ2-6; perhaps TRBD1 as D (5 bases). Germline V lookup: CDR1 SGHRS, CDR2 YFSETQ. V lost 5 bases to trimming and J lost 1 base, with 7 bases between them. The CDR3 contains 14 residues. Here the CDR3 DNA reads TGCGCCAGCAGTACAGGTTCTGGGGCCAACGTCCTGACTTTC. This gives the protein CASSTGSGANVLTF.